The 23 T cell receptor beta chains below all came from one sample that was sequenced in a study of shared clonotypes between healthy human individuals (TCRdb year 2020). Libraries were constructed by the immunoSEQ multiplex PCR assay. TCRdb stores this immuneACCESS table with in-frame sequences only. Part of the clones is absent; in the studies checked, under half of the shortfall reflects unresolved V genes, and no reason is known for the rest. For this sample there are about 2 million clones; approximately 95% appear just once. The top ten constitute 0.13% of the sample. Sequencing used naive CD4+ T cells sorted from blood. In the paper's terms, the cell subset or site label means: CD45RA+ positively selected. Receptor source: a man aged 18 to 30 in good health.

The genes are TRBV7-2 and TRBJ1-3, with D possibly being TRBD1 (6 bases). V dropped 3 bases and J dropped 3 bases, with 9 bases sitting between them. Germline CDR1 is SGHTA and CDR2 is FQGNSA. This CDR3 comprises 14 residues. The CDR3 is CASSFNRDGNTIYF. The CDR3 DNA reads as TGTGCCAGCAGCTTCAACAGGGATGGAAACACCATATATTTT.

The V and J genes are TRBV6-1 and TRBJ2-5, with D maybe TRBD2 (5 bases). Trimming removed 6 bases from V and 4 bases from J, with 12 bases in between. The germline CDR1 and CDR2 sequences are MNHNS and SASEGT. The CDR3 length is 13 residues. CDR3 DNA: TGTGCCAGCAGGAGAGGGCAGATAGAGACCCAGTACTTC. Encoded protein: CASRRGQIETQYF.

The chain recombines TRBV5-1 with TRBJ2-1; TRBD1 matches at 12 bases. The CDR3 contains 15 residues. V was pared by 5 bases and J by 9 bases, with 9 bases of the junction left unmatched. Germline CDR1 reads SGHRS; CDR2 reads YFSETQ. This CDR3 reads CASRLTGQGAGEQFF. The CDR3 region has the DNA TGCGCCAGCAGGTTGACGGGACAGGGGGCAGGTGAGCAGTTCTTC.

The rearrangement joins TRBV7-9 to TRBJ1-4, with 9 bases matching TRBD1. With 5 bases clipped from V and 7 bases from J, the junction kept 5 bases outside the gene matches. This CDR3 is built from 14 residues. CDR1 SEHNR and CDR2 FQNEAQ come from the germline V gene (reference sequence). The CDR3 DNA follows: TGTGCCAGCAGCACGACAGGGGGTGGTGAAAAACTGTTTTTT. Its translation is CASSTTGGGEKLFF. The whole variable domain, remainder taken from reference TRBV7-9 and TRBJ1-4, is DTGVSQNPRHKITKRGQNVTFRCDPISEHNRLYWYRQTLGQGPEFLTYFQNEAQLEKSRLLSDRFSAERPKGSFSTLEIQRTEQGDSAMYLCASSTTGGGEKLFFGSGTQLSVL.

The CDR3 DNA reads TGTGCCAGCAGCTTAATGTTGAACACTGAAGCTTTCTTT. This gives the protein CASSLMLNTEAFF. The chain combines TRBV7-2 with TRBJ1-1; unclear D gene. The CDR3 is 13 residues long. The germline CDR1 and CDR2 sequences are SGHTA and FQGNSA. V lost 2 bases, J lost 0 bases, and 4 bases lay in between.

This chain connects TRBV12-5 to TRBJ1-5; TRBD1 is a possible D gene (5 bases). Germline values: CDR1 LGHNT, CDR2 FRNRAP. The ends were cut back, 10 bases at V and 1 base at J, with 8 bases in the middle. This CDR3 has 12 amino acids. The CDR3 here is CAKGMSNQPQHF. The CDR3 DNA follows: TGTGCTAAGGGGATGAGCAATCAGCCCCAGCATTTT.

The CDR3 protein is CASSRWVAGGTGELFF. The DNA for the CDR3 is TGCGCCAGCAGCCGGTGGGTAGCGGGAGGCACCGGGGAGCTGTTTTTT. V is TRBV5-1 and J is TRBJ2-2; the match to TRBD2 covers 10 bases. The CDR3 sequence is 16 residues long. Germline V CDR1 and CDR2: SGHRS, YFSETQ. The V gene end was trimmed by 4 bases and the J gene end by 4 bases; junction bases not matched to a gene: 7.

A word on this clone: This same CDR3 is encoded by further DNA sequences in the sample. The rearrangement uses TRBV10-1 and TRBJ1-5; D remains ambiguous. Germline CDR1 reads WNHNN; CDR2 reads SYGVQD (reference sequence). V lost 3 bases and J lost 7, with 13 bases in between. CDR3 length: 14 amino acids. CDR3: CASSEGTVGQPQHF. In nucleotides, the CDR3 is TGCGCCAGCAGTGAAGGTACGGTTGGCCAGCCCCAGCATTTT.

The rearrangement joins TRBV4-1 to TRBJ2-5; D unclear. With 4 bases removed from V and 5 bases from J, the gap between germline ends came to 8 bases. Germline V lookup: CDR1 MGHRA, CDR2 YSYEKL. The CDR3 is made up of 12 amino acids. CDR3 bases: TGCGCCAGCAGCCTCGAAACTGAGACCCAGTACTTC. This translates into CASSLETETQYF.

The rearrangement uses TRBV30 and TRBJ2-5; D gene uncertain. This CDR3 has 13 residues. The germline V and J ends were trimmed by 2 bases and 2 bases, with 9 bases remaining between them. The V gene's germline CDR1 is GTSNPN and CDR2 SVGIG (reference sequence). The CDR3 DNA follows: TGTGCCTGGAGTAGGTCGACGCAAGAGACCCAGTACTTC. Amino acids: CAWSRSTQETQYF.

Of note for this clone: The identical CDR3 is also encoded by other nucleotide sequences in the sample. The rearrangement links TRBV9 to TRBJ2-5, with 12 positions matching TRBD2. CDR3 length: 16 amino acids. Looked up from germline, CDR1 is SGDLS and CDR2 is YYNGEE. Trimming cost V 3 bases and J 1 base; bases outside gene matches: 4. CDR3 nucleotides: TGTGCCAGCAGCGCGGGACTAGCGGGCACCCAAGAGACCCAGTACTTC. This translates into CASSAGLAGTQETQYF.

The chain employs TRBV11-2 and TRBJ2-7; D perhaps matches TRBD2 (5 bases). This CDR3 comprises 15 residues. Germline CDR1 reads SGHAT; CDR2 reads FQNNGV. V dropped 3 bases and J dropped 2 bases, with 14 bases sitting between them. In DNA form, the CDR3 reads TGTGCCAGCAGCTTGAGGGAGTATAAGACCTACGAGCAGTACTTC. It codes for CASSLREYKTYEQYF.

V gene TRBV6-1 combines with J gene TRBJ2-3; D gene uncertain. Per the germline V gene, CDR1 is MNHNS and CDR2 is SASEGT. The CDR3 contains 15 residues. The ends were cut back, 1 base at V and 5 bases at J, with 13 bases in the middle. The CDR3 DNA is TGTGCCAGCAGTGAAGATCGCCCTTCTCTAGATACGCAGTATTTT. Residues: CASSEDRPSLDTQYF.

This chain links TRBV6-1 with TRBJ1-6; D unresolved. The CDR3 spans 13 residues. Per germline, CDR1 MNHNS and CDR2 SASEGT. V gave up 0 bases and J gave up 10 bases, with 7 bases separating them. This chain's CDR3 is CASSEAGESPLHF. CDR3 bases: TGTGCCAGCAGTGAAGCTGGGGAATCACCCCTCCACTTT.

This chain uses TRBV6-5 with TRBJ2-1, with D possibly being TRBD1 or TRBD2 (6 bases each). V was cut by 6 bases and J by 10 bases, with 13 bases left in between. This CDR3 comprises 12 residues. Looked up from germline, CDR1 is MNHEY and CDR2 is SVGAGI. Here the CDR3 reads CASRPEGGEQFF. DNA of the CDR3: TGTGCCAGCAGGCCTGAGGGGGGCGAGCAGTTCTTC.

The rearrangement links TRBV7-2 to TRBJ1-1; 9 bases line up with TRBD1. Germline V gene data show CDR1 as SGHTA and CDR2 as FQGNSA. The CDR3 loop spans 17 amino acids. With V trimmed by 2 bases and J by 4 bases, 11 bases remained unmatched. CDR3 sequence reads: CASSLIVGQGIGTEAFF. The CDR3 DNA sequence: TGTGCCAGCAGCTTAATTGTGGGACAGGGAATCGGCACTGAAGCTTTCTTT.

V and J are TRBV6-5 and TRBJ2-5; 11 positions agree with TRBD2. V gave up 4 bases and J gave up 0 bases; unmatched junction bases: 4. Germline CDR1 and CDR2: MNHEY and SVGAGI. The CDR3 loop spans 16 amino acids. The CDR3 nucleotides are TGTGCCAGCAGTTGGGGGACTAGCGGATACCAAGAGACCCAGTACTTC. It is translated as CASSWGTSGYQETQYF.

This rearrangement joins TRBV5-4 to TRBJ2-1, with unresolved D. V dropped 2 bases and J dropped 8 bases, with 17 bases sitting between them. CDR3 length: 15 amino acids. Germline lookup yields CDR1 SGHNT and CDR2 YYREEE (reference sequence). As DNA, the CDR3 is TGTGCCAGCAGCTTAAAACTCCTCCTAAACGATGAGCAGTTCTTC. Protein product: CASSLKLLLNDEQFF.

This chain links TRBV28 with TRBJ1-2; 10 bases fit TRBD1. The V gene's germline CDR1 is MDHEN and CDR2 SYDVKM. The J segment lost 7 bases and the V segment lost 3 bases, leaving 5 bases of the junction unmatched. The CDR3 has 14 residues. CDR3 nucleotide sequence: TGTGCCAGCAGTTTCCGACAGGGGGCAGGTGGCTACACCTTC. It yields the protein CASSFRQGAGGYTF.

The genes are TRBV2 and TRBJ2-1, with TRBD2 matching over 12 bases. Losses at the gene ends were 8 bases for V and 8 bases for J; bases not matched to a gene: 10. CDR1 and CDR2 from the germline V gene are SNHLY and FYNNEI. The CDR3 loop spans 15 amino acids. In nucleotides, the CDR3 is TGTGCCAGCGCCCCCCGACTAGCGGGAGCGGATGAGCAGTTCTTC. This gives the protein CASAPRLAGADEQFF.

The CDR3, as DNA: TGTGCCAGCAGCTTTACAGGGTCCGGAAACACCATATATTTT. Its translation is CASSFTGSGNTIYF. V gene TRBV5-5 combines with J gene TRBJ1-3, with D possibly TRBD1 on 6 matching bases. The germline V gene has CDR1 SGHKS and CDR2 YYEKEE (reference sequence). V was pared by 2 bases and J by 4 bases, with 10 bases between. This CDR3 is built from 14 residues.

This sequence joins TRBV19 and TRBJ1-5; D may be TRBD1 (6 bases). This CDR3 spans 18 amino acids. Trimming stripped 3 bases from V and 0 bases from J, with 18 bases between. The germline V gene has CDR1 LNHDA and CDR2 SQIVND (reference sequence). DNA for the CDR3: TGTGCCAGTAGTATGGAGGAGGGCGTGGGACATAGCAATCAGCCCCAGCATTTT. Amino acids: CASSMEEGVGHSNQPQHF.

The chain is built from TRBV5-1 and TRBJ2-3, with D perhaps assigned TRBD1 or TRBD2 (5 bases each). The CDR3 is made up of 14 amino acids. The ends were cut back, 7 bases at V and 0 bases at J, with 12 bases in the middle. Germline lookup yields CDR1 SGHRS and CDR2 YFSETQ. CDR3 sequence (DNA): TGCGCCAGCGTCCTCGGGGCTAGCACAGATACGCAGTATTTT. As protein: CASVLGASTDTQYF.